The 8 T cell receptor beta chains below all came from one sample that was sequenced in a study of long-term antiretroviral therapy in people with HIV. Sequencing relied on immunoSEQ assay v3.0, run at survey level. Only in-frame clones appear in the TCRdb table, and some are missing; sequencing was by immunoSEQ multiplex PCR. This table has 20,000 to 25,000 clones, roughly 84% appearing once. The sample here was unsorted PBMCs, taken 1.9 years after starting antiretroviral therapy. These receptors all come from a woman between 45 and 60 years old with HIV.

This chain joins TRBV6-1 and TRBJ2-6, with D hard to call. Germline V lookup: CDR1 MNHNS, CDR2 SASEGT. The CDR3 consists of 14 residues. Trimming left V 4 bases short and J 2 bases short, with 6 bases between. CDR3 sequence reads: CASSVGAGANVLTF. Here the CDR3 DNA reads TGTGCCAGCAGTGTTGGCGCTGGGGCCAACGTCCTGACTTTC.

This chain links TRBV6-5 with TRBJ1-3; D perhaps matches TRBD1 (6 bases). V was clipped by 8 bases and J by 3 bases, with 17 bases between them. The CDR3 is 15 amino acids. Germline CDR1 MNHEY, CDR2 SVGAGI. Written as DNA, the CDR3 is TGTGCCAGCGGCCCAATCGGGACATTTGGAAACACCATATATTTT. Translated, it gives CASGPIGTFGNTIYF.

The chain has TRBV2 and TRBJ1-5; weak D call: TRBD1 (5 bases). The CDR3 covers 12 residues. CDR1 is SNHLY and CDR2 is FYNNEI in the germline V gene. The germline V and J ends were trimmed by 9 bases and 2 bases, with 8 bases remaining between them. The CDR3 DNA follows: TGTGCCAGTACCAGGGGCAATCAGCCCCAGCATTTT. Translating gives CASTRGNQPQHF.

This chain joins TRBV5-6 and TRBJ2-1, with unresolved D. Trimming took off 4 bases at V and 8 bases at J, with 10 bases between the two ends. This CDR3 comprises 12 residues. Germline CDR1 SGHDT, CDR2 YYEEEE. The chain's CDR3 is CASSLPSDEQFF. The CDR3 DNA is TGTGCCAGCAGCCTCCCAAGCGATGAGCAGTTCTTC.

This sequence joins TRBV6-5 and TRBJ2-7; 9 bases are a match to TRBD1. Germline-derived CDR1 and CDR2 are MNHEY and SVGAGI. V was clipped by 6 bases and J by 2 bases; unmatched bases: 5. This CDR3 region has 14 residues. The CDR3: CASRPGQGPYEQYF. The DNA for the CDR3 is TGTGCCAGCAGACCGGGACAGGGCCCCTACGAGCAGTACTTC.

This clone was seen a single time. The rearrangement uses TRBV19 and TRBJ2-7; D perhaps matches TRBD1 (5 bases). CDR1 is LNHDA, CDR2 SQIVND, per germline (reference sequence). Between the trimmed V and J ends, which lost 5 bases and 3 bases, there was a span of 11 bases. This CDR3 spans 13 amino acids. The CDR3: CASSSGSGYEQYF. CDR3 nucleotide sequence: TGTGCCAGTAGTTCAGGGTCAGGCTACGAGCAGTACTTC.

CDR3 loop: CAWSLDIEDTEAFF. The CDR3 DNA follows: TGTGCCTGGAGTCTGGACATAGAGGACACTGAAGCTTTCTTT. The rearrangement joins TRBV30 to TRBJ1-1, with D tentatively TRBD1 (5 bases). Germline CDR1 is GTSNPN and CDR2 is SVGIG (reference sequence). With 2 bases removed from V and 3 bases from J, the gap between germline ends came to 13 bases. The CDR3 runs 14 residues. The full variable domain, completed using reference TRBV30 and TRBJ1-1, is SQTIHQWPATLVQPVGSPLSLECTVEGTSNPNLYWYRQAAGRGLQLLFYSVGIGQISSEVPQNLSASRPQDRQFILSSKKLLLSDSGFYLCAWSLDIEDTEAFFGQGTRLTVV.

This clone was seen more than once but under ten times. This chain connects TRBV5-6 to TRBJ2-7, with 7 bases that match TRBD1. The CDR3 length is 17 residues. CDR1 SGHDT and CDR2 YYEEEE come from the germline V gene. V dropped 4 bases and J dropped 1; count of bases not matched to a gene: 14. For the CDR3, the DNA is TGTGCCAGCAGCCATCTTGGTGCAGGGGGTTCTTCCTACGAGCAGTACTTC. It is translated as CASSHLGAGGSSYEQYF.